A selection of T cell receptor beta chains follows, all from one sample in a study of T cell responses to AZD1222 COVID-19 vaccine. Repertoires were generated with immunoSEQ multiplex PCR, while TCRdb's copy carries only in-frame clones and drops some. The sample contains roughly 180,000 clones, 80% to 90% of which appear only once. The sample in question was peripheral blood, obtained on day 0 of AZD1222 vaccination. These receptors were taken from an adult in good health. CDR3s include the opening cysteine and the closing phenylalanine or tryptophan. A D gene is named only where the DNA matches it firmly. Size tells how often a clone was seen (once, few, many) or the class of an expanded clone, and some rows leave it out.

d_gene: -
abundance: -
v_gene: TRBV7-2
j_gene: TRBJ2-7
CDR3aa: CASSFFLEQYF
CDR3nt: TGTGCCAGCAGCTTTTTTCTCGAGCAGTACTTC

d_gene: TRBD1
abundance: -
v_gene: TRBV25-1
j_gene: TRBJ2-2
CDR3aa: CASSGGTVYTGELFF
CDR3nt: TGTGCCAGCAGTGGGGGGACAGTATACACCGGGGAGCTGTTTTTT

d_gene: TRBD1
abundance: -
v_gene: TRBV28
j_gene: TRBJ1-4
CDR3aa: CASSWAGGGAVNEKLFF
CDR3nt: TGTGCCAGCAGTTGGGCAGGGGGGGGCGCGGTTAATGAAAAACTGTTTTTT

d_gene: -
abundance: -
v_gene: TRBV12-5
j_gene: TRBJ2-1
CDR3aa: CASGLVGGNEQFF
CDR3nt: TGTGCTAGTGGTTTGGTAGGGGGGAATGAGCAGTTCTTC

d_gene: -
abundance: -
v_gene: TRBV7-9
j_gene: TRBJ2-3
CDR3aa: CASSPRLTSTDTQYF
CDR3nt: TGTGCCAGCAGCCCTCGACTCACCAGCACAGATACGCAGTATTTT

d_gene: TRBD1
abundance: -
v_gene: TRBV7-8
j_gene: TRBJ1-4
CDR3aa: CASSSTRGGEKLFF
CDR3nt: TGTGCCAGCAGTTCTACCAGGGGGGGTGAAAAACTGTTTTTT

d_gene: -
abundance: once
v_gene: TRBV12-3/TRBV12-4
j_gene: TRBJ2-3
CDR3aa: CASSQGITDTQYF
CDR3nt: TGTGCCAGCAGCCAGGGAATAACAGATACGCAGTATTTT

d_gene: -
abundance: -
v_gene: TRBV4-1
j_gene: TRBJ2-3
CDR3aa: CASSQPSQTKFYF
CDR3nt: TGCGCCAGCAGCCAACCGTCACAGACGAAGTTTTATTTT

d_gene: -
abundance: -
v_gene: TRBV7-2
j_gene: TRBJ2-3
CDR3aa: CASSLVVGRADTQYF
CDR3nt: TGTGCCAGCAGCTTAGTTGTGGGGCGCGCAGATACGCAGTATTTT

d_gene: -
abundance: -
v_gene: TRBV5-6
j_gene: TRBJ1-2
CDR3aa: CASSLTSRDPLIGDGYTF
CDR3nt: TGTGCCAGCAGCCTGACGTCCCGGGACCCTCTCATCGGAGATGGCTACACCTTC

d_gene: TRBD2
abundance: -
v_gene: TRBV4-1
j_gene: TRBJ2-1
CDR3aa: CASSPFSGGLDNEQFF
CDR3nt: TGCGCCAGCAGCCCATTTAGCGGGGGGCTGGACAATGAGCAGTTCTTC

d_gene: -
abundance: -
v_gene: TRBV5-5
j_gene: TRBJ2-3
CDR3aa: CASSLAGRVTQYF
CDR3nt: TGTGCCAGCAGCTTGGCTGGTAGGGTTACGCAGTATTTT

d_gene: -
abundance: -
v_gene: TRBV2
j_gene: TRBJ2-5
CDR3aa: CASSGGNLGETQYF
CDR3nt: TGTGCCAGCAGTGGAGGGAATTTGGGAGAGACCCAGTACTTC

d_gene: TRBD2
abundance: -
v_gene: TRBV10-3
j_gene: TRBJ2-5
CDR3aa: CAISDPAGRETQYF
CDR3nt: TGTGCCATCAGTGATCCAGCGGGACGGGAGACCCAGTACTTC

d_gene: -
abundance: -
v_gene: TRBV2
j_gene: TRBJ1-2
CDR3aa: CASSEAGGSGYGYTF
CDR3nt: TGTGCCAGCAGTGAAGCTGGGGGGTCTGGCTATGGCTACACCTTC

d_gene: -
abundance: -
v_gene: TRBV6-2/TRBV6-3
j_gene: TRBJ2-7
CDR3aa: CASSLVSSYEQYF
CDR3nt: TGTGCCAGCAGTTTAGTGAGCTCCTACGAGCAGTACTTC